The 25 T cell receptor beta chains listed next were all sequenced from one sample in a study of blood T cell repertoires in COVID-19. Data came from immunoSEQ multiplex PCR; TCRdb stores just in-frame clones and leaves some out. Here the sample spans some 150,000 clones, 87% being singletons. The sample comprised peripheral blood. These receptors were taken from a woman in her sixties or seventies with active or convalescent COVID-19.

The chain couples TRBV5-5 to TRBJ1-1, with a tentative D call TRBD1 (5 bases). V lost 0 bases to trimming and J lost 7 bases, with 13 bases between them. The CDR3 sequence is 14 residues long. Germline V gene lookup returns CDR1 SGHKS and CDR2 YYEKEE (reference sequence). The CDR3 reads CASSLAAGLVEAFF. CDR3 nucleotide sequence: TGTGCCAGCAGCTTGGCCGCGGGGCTGGTTGAAGCTTTCTTT. The entire variable domain, with the rest obtained from reference TRBV5-5 and TRBJ1-1, is as follows: DAGVTQSPTHLIKTRGQQVTLRCSPISGHKSVSWYQQVLGQGPQFIFQYYEKEERGRGNFPDRFSARQFPNYSSELNVNALLLGDSALYLCASSLAAGLVEAFFGQGTRLTVV.

This sequence joins TRBV5-4 and TRBJ1-6; D remains unclear. V was clipped by 3 bases and J by 9 bases, with 7 bases between them. In germline, CDR1 is SGHNT, CDR2 YYREEE (reference sequence). The CDR3 is made up of 12 amino acids. The CDR3 coding sequence is TGTGCCAGCAGCTCGACACTTTCACCCCTCCACTTT. This gives the protein CASSSTLSPLHF.

The chain uses TRBV4-3 and TRBJ2-3, with TRBD2 matching over 8 bases. CDR1 is LGHNA, CDR2 YSLEER, per germline. The CDR3 consists of 14 residues. The V and J ends lost 4 bases and 6 bases, in that order; junction bases with no gene match: 6. The DNA for the CDR3 is TGCGCCAGCAGCCCAGCGGGGGCGGCGGATACGCAGTATTTT. Translation: CASSPAGAADTQYF.

The rearrangement uses TRBV12-3 or TRBV12-4 and TRBJ2-2, with D unresolved. The CDR3 is made up of 12 amino acids. V dropped 6 bases and J dropped 7 bases, with 9 bases sitting between them. The CDR3 nucleotides are TGTGCCAGCAGATATCCTAGCGGGGAGCTGTTTTTT. Translating it yields CASRYPSGELFF.

The J gene is TRBJ2-6, the V gene TRBV5-4; tentatively, D is TRBD2 (5 bases). CDR3 length equals 11 residues. V was shortened by 7 bases and J by 8 bases, with 7 bases between the two germline ends. Germline loops: CDR1 SGHNT, CDR2 YYREEE (reference sequence). The CDR3 DNA reads TGTGCCAGCGCGGGCACCAACGTCCTGACTTTC. It specifies CASAGTNVLTF.

The gene calls are TRBV19 and TRBJ1-2, with TRBD1 matching 9 bases. Looked up from germline, CDR1 is LNHDA and CDR2 is SQIVND (reference sequence). The CDR3 covers 15 residues. The V and J ends lost 5 bases and 4 bases, in that order; junction bases with no gene match: 8. The CDR3: CASSGVDRGGYGYTF. The CDR3 bases are TGTGCCAGTAGTGGGGTGGACAGGGGAGGCTATGGCTACACCTTC.

Note on this clone: Sequence at one end of the junction differs from germline and may be a read error. V gene TRBV7-7 combines with J gene TRBJ2-7; unclear D gene. The CDR3 sequence is 14 residues long. Germline V CDR1 and CDR2: SSHAT, FNYEAQ (reference sequence). The CDR3 DNA reads TGTGCTAGCAGCCCGTCCACAGCCGCCTACGAGCAGTACTTC. Encoded protein: CASSPSTAAYEQYF.

The V and J genes are TRBV12-5 and TRBJ2-5; TRBD1 agrees at 9 bases. V lost 6 bases, J lost 7 bases, and 12 bases stayed unmatched. The germline V gene encodes CDR1 LGHNT and CDR2 FRNRAP. There are 15 residues in the CDR3. The CDR3 loop reads CASGTGQGSWGTQYF. CDR3 nucleotide sequence: TGTGCTAGTGGGACGGGACAGGGCTCTTGGGGGACCCAGTACTTC. Full variable domain (missing parts from reference TRBV12-5 and TRBJ2-5): DARVTQTPRHKVTEMGQEVTMRCQPILGHNTVFWYRQTMMQGLELLAYFRNRAPLDDSGMPKDRFSAEMPDATLATLKIQPSEPRDSAVYFCASGTGQGSWGTQYFGPGTRLLVL.

This rearrangement joins TRBV7-2 to TRBJ1-2; D not resolved. V was trimmed by 3 bases and J by 7 bases, leaving 9 bases between them. The CDR3 consists of 12 residues. CDR1 is SGHTA, CDR2 FQGNSA, per germline. The CDR3, as DNA: TGTGCCAGCAGCTTTTCCGGTATTGGCTACACCTTC. Encoded protein: CASSFSGIGYTF. The full variable domain, rest sourced from reference TRBV7-2 and TRBJ1-2, is GAGVSQSPSNKVTEKGKDVELRCDPISGHTALYWYRQSLGQGLEFLIYFQGNSAPDKSGLPSDRFSAERTGGSVSTLTIQRTQQEDSAVYLCASSFSGIGYTFGSGTRLTVV.

This clone appeared a single time. This chain uses TRBV18 with TRBJ2-2; TRBD2 is a possible D gene (6 bases). V was cut by 8 bases and J by 1 base, with 11 bases left in between. The CDR3 contains 14 residues. Looked up from germline, CDR1 is KGHSH and CDR2 is LQKENI. Written as DNA, the CDR3 is TGTGCCAGCCGGGACTTTATGAACACCGGGGAGCTGTTTTTT. Protein product: CASRDFMNTGELFF. Using reference TRBV18 and TRBJ2-2 for the parts outside the CDR3, the full variable domain is NAGVMQNPRHLVRRRGQEARLRCSPMKGHSHVYWYRQLPEEGLKFMVYLQKENIIDESGMPKERFSAEFPKEGPSILRIQQVVRGDSAAYFCASRDFMNTGELFFGEGSRLTVL.

V is TRBV24-1 and J is TRBJ2-3; a possible D gene is TRBD2 (6 bases). The length of the CDR3 is 13 residues. The germline CDR1 and CDR2 sequences are KGHDR and SFDVKD. V was cut by 7 bases and J by 4 bases, with 11 bases left in between. DNA for the CDR3: TGTGCCACCAGCCGCGGGGCCGCAGATACGCAGTATTTT. It translates to CATSRGAADTQYF.

This clone showed up just once. This chain joins TRBV7-2 and TRBJ2-1, with D perhaps matching TRBD2 (5 bases). The CDR3 runs 12 residues. The germline CDR1 and CDR2 sequences are SGHTA and FQGNSA. The V end lost 5 bases, the J end lost 8 bases, and 10 bases lay between the germline ends. The CDR3 reads CASSPGADEQFF. The CDR3 bases are TGTGCCAGCAGCCCAGGAGCGGATGAGCAGTTCTTC.

V and J are TRBV5-6 and TRBJ1-5; D call uncertain. V was clipped by 1 base and J by 0 bases, with 8 bases between them. This CDR3 contains 15 residues. Germline lookup yields CDR1 SGHDT and CDR2 YYEEEE. The CDR3 nucleotides are TGTGCCAGCAGCTTGCTGAGTAATAGCAATCAGCCCCAGCATTTT. As protein: CASSLLSNSNQPQHF.

The chain joins TRBV10-3 to TRBJ2-5, with 7 positions matching TRBD2. Germline assignment: CDR1 ENHRY and CDR2 SYGVKD. The V segment lost 8 bases and the J segment 2 bases; nucleotides outside the gene matches: 2. The CDR3 sequence is 12 residues long. In nucleotides, the CDR3 is TGTGCCATCGCCGGGGGGCAAGAGACCCAGTACTTC. Protein sequence: CAIAGGQETQYF.

The chain combines TRBV5-1 with TRBJ2-4; D is undetermined. This CDR3 comprises 16 residues. Trimming took 0 bases from V and 2 from J, leaving 12 bases between them. Germline CDR1 is SGHRS and CDR2 is YFSETQ. CDR3 in amino acids: CASSLGFSGTKNIQYF. CDR3 DNA: TGCGCCAGCAGCTTGGGGTTTTCAGGCACCAAAAACATTCAGTACTTC.

The chain has TRBV7-9 and TRBJ2-4; D gene uncertain. The CDR3 loop spans 13 amino acids. The germline gives CDR1 SEHNR, CDR2 FQNEAQ (reference sequence). Trimming removed 5 bases from V and 9 bases from J, with 14 bases in between. The CDR3: CASSPQTQRIQYF. As DNA, the CDR3 is TGTGCCAGCAGCCCACAGACACAACGCATTCAGTACTTC.

Remarks on this clone: Within the sample, other DNA sequences also encode this same CDR3. J is TRBJ1-2 and V is TRBV4-3; 8 bases line up with TRBD1. There are 13 residues in the CDR3. Germline V lookup: CDR1 LGHNA, CDR2 YSLEER. V shed 4 bases and J 4 bases; nucleotides not matched to a gene: 2. The CDR3 DNA reads TGCGCCAGCAGCCTCACAGGGGGCTATGGCTACACCTTC. This sequence encodes CASSLTGGYGYTF.

J is TRBJ1-2 and V is TRBV4-3; the match to TRBD1 covers 8 bases. This CDR3 region has 16 residues. The J segment lost 2 bases and the V segment lost 3 bases, leaving 8 bases of the junction unmatched. CDR1 is LGHNA, CDR2 YSLEER, per germline. Here the CDR3 DNA reads TGCGCCAGCAGCCACCTCTGGGGACAGGAGAACTATGGCTACACCTTC. Protein product: CASSHLWGQENYGYTF.

The chain combines TRBV6-5 with TRBJ2-5; 7 bases are a match to TRBD2. The germline V gene encodes CDR1 MNHEY and CDR2 SVGAGI. J gave up 0 bases and V 2 bases, and 6 bases lay outside the gene matches. There are 16 residues in the CDR3. Here the CDR3 reads CASSYVGGGYQETQYF. CDR3 nucleotide sequence: TGTGCCAGCAGTTACGTTGGCGGGGGTTACCAAGAGACCCAGTACTTC.

The J gene is TRBJ2-7, the V gene TRBV7-3; 7 positions agree with TRBD1. CDR1 and CDR2 (germline): SGHTA, FQGTGA. The CDR3 has 16 residues. With V trimmed by 5 bases and J by 2 bases, 12 bases remained unmatched. The CDR3 nucleotides read TGTGCCAGCAGCCCTCTAGGGACAGCTAAAACCTACGAGCAGTACTTC. It translates to CASSPLGTAKTYEQYF.

The J gene is TRBJ1-2, the V gene TRBV2; D not resolved. Germline loops: CDR1 SNHLY, CDR2 FYNNEI. The CDR3 consists of 14 residues. Trimming cost V 5 bases and J 8 bases, with 18 bases left between them. CDR3 sequence: CASSFESVMGGYTF. The CDR3 DNA follows: TGTGCCAGCAGTTTTGAATCGGTTATGGGCGGCTACACCTTC.

In this sample, this clone turned up once. The gene calls are TRBV19 and TRBJ2-1; D perhaps matches TRBD1 (5 bases). The CDR3 contains 12 residues. The germline V gene encodes CDR1 LNHDA and CDR2 SQIVND (reference sequence). V shed 3 bases and J shed 6 bases, with 6 bases lying between them. CDR3 region: CASSMQGNEQFF. In DNA, the CDR3 is TGTGCCAGTAGTATGCAGGGCAATGAGCAGTTCTTC.

This chain links TRBV3-1 (or the pseudogene TRBV3-2) with TRBJ2-2; a weak D match, TRBD2 (5 bases). CDR1 is LGHDT, CDR2 YNNKEL, per germline (reference sequence). V lost 1 base and J 2 bases, leaving 8 bases between the germline ends. The CDR3 extends over 15 amino acids. DNA of the CDR3: TGTGCCAGCAGCCAAGGTCTAGCAAACACCGGGGAGCTGTTTTTT. It codes for CASSQGLANTGELFF.

Comments on this clone: The sample holds other DNA sequences that translate to the same CDR3. The V call is TRBV10-3, the J call TRBJ1-5; tentative D call: TRBD1 (5 bases). V gave up 0 bases and J gave up 1 base, with 7 bases separating them. CDR1 is ENHRY, CDR2 SYGVKD, per germline. This CDR3 contains 15 residues. In DNA, the CDR3 is TGTGCCATCAGTGAGTCTGGGGGGAGCAATCAGCCCCAGCATTTT. Its translation is CAISESGGSNQPQHF.

This clone was detected only a few times. The rearrangement uses TRBV2 and TRBJ1-5; D is unresolved. This CDR3 has 13 residues. Looked up from germline, CDR1 is SNHLY and CDR2 is FYNNEI. V dropped 6 bases and J dropped 5 bases, with 11 bases sitting between them. CDR3 amino acids: CASRATTDQPQHF. The CDR3 DNA sequence: TGTGCCAGCAGGGCCACCACCGATCAGCCCCAGCATTTT.